This is a list of T cell receptor beta chains from one sample in a study of human T cells and chemical hapten exposure. A single record per CDR3 protein comes from TCRdb applying MiXCR to the RACE reads. The sample has around 250,000 distinct CDR3 sequences, 7% to 10% seen once; the top ten hold 2.3%. Sequenced here: whole blood, sampled in connection with sensitization to the hapten diphenylcyclopropenone (DPC). All receptors derive from a woman aged 40-49 years with alopecia areata. Some clones in this sample may be carry-over from other donors' samples. Each CDR3 is given with its conserved first and last residue. D genes are given only for firm matches. The size entry is marked missing in some rows and otherwise reads once, few, many or a size class.

>few|TRBJ2-7|NA|TRBV10-3
TGTGCCATCAGTAGGGAGCCCTACGAGCAGTACTTC
CAISREPYEQYF
>many|TRBJ1-6|NA|TRBV20-1
TGCAGTGCTAGAGCCAGGGAGAGTTCACCCCTCCACTTT
CSARARESSPLHF
>NA|TRBJ1-2|NA|TRBV29-1
TGCAGCGTTGAAGGGGGGGCAGCAAGTTTCTATGGCTACACCTTC
CSVEGGAASFYGYTF
>few|TRBJ1-1|NA|TRBV20-1
TGCAGTGCTCGACCACTAGATGAGAGGGTTACGAACACTGAAGCTTTCTTT
CSARPLDERVTNTEAFF
>NA|TRBJ2-7|NA|TRBV25-1
TGTGCCAGCAGTGAAGAACAGGGCGGGGAGCAGTACTTC
CASSEEQGGEQYF
>many|TRBJ2-5|NA|TRBV6-6
TGTGCCAGCAAAAAAAGGGCAGACCAAGAGACCCAGTACTTC
CASKKRADQETQYF
>NA|TRBJ1-1|NA|TRBV10-3
TGTGCCATCAGTGACGGAATGAACACTGAAGCTTTCTTT
CAISDGMNTEAFF
>many|TRBJ1-2|NA|TRBV12-3/TRBV12-4
TGTGCCAGCAGTTTACTCTACTATGGCTACACCTTC
CASSLLYYGYTF
>few|TRBJ2-7|NA|TRBV6-2/TRBV6-3
TGTGCCAGCAGCTCCATTAAGCGGATTTCCTACGAGCAGTACTTC
CASSSIKRISYEQYF
>few|TRBJ2-2|NA|TRBV19
TGTGCCTCAACCCTGGCGGGGGAGCTGTTTTTT
CASTLAGELFF
>few|TRBJ2-3|TRBD2|TRBV18
TGTGCCAGCTCACGCGGACTAGCGGGAGGTGAAGATACGCAGTATTTT
CASSRGLAGGEDTQYF
>NA|TRBJ2-7|NA|TRBV28
TGTGCCAGCAGTACTGAGGGGCTCGCCTACGAGCAGTACTTC
CASSTEGLAYEQYF
>NA|TRBJ2-5|TRBD1|TRBV6-2/TRBV6-3
TGTGCCAGCAGCACAGGGACAGGTGGATTGGCCGCCCAGTACTTC
CASSTGTGGLAAQYF
>many|TRBJ2-7|TRBD1|TRBV29-1
TGCAGCGTAATACCGGGACAGGGGGCCTACGAGCAGTACTTC
CSVIPGQGAYEQYF
>many|TRBJ1-1|NA|TRBV7-2
TGTGCCAGCAGCTTATACTGGGGCGAAGCTTTCTTT
CASSLYWGEAFF
>NA|TRBJ2-3|NA|TRBV18
TGTGCCAGCTCAATACCACCAGCCGGCCATACGCAGTATTTT
CASSIPPAGHTQYF
>few|TRBJ1-1|NA|TRBV27
TGTGCCAGCAGACTCTATCCCGACAGGCAACAAGAAGCTTTCTTT
CASRLYPDRQQEAFF
>NA|TRBJ1-1|NA|TRBV5-4
TGTGCCAGCAGCTTGGAGTACTTAGGGGCCACTGAAGCTTTCTTT
CASSLEYLGATEAFF
>few|TRBJ2-7|NA|TRBV28
TGTGCCAGCAGGGGCACAATTATTTCCTACGAGCAGTACTTC
CASRGTIISYEQYF
>few|TRBJ2-1|TRBD2|TRBV6-6
TGTGCCACGGGAGGCGAGCAGTTCTTC
CATGGEQFF
>many|TRBJ1-2|NA|TRBV29-1
TGCAGCGTTGGTAGGGATTACTATGGCTACACCTTC
CSVGRDYYGYTF
>many|TRBJ2-7|TRBD1|TRBV11-2
TGTGCCAGCAGCCCCGGACAGGGGAAGCAGTACTTC
CASSPGQGKQYF
>few|TRBJ1-1|NA|TRBV4-1
TGCGCCAGCAGCCGGGGAGAGGGTCGGAGGAACACTGAAGCTTTCTTT
CASSRGEGRRNTEAFF
>NA|TRBJ2-7|TRBD1|TRBV10-3
TGTGCCATCAGTGAGTCCTTCCCGGGACAGGAGTACGAGCAGTACTTC
CAISESFPGQEYEQYF
>few|TRBJ2-1|TRBD2|TRBV2
TGTGCCAGCCCTCGGACTAGCGGGACGGTGGGTGAGCAGTTCTTC
CASPRTSGTVGEQFF
>many|TRBJ2-7|TRBD1|TRBV27
TGTGCCAGCAGCAGACAGGGTCCCTACGAGCAGTACTTC
CASSRQGPYEQYF
>NA|TRBJ1-5|TRBD1|TRBV20-1
TGCAGTGCTATGGGACAGATTAGCAATCAGCCCCAGCATTTT
CSAMGQISNQPQHF
>many|TRBJ2-1|TRBD2|TRBV6-2/TRBV6-3
TGTGCCAGCAGTTTAGCGGGAAAGGTCCACAATGAGCAGTTCTTC
CASSLAGKVHNEQFF
>few|TRBJ1-6|TRBD1|TRBV5-1
TGCGCCAGCAGTCCGACAGGGTTCACTTCACCCCTCCACTTT
CASSPTGFTSPLHF
>NA|TRBJ2-1|NA|TRBV24-1
TGTGCCACCTCGCGGGCCTCTCGGGAGCAGTTCTTC
CATSRASREQFF
>many|TRBJ2-5|NA|TRBV29-1
TGCAGCGTTGAACTAGAGACCCAGTACTTC
CSVELETQYF
>few|TRBJ1-5|NA|TRBV6-5
TGTGCCAGCAGTTATATAGGGGGCAATCAGCCCCAGCATTTT
CASSYIGGNQPQHF
>few|TRBJ1-3|NA|TRBV25-1
TGTGCCAGCAGTGCCTACAGGTACTCTGGAAACACCATATATTTT
CASSAYRYSGNTIYF
>NA|TRBJ1-5|NA|TRBV7-8
TGTGCCAGCAGTCTGAGCGAGGGGTTCAATCAGCCCCAGCATTTT
CASSLSEGFNQPQHF
>few|TRBJ1-3|NA|TRBV6-6
TGTGCCAGCAGTGTGGGTATCTCCTCTGGAAACACCATATATTTT
CASSVGISSGNTIYF
>NA|TRBJ1-5|NA|TRBV20-1
TGCAGTGCTAGAAACAGGCCCAATCAGCCCCAGCATTTT
CSARNRPNQPQHF
>NA|TRBJ2-1|NA|TRBV10-3
TGTGCCATCAGTGAGTCCGGCGGGATGGCGCAGTTCTTC
CAISESGGMAQFF
>NA|TRBJ2-3|NA|TRBV6-5
TGTGCCAGCAGTTACGCCCAGAGCACAGATACGCAGTATTTT
CASSYAQSTDTQYF
>many|TRBJ2-7|TRBD2|TRBV28
TGTGCCAGCAGTCTTCCGGGACTAGCGCCTCTCTCCTACGAGCAGTACTTC
CASSLPGLAPLSYEQYF
>NA|TRBJ2-3|NA|TRBV6-5
TGTGCCAGCAGGAAACTAGTGCCCCAGGATACGCAGTATTTT
CASRKLVPQDTQYF
>few|TRBJ2-3|NA|TRBV5-1
TGCGCCAGCCTCTCCACAGGCGTCCGCACAGATACGCAGTATTTT
CASLSTGVRTDTQYF
>NA|TRBJ2-7|NA|TRBV28
TGTGCCAGCAGTTTTCGCGGGACAGTCTCCTACGAGCAGTACTTC
CASSFRGTVSYEQYF
>few|TRBJ2-4|TRBD1|TRBV6-2/TRBV6-3
TGTGCCAGCAGGCCCGGGACAGGTGTTTACATTCAGTACTTC
CASRPGTGVYIQYF
>NA|TRBJ1-1|TRBD1|TRBV5-1
TGCGCCAGCAGCTTTACGGGGACAGGGGGAACTGAAGCTTTCTTT
CASSFTGTGGTEAFF
>many|TRBJ2-1|NA|TRBV18
TGTGCCAGCTCCGAACGGGACCACACGGACAATGAGCAGTTCTTC
CASSERDHTDNEQFF
>NA|TRBJ1-5|NA|TRBV4-2
TGTGCCAGCAGCCAGGGACCGTCCAATCAGCCCCAGCATTTT
CASSQGPSNQPQHF
>NA|TRBJ2-3|TRBD1|TRBV2
TGTGCCAGCAGTTCCGGGACAGGGGCAGATACGCAGTATTTT
CASSSGTGADTQYF
>many|TRBJ1-5|NA|TRBV7-9
TGTGCCAGCAGCTCAGACGGGGGTCAGCCCCAGCATTTT
CASSSDGGQPQHF
>NA|TRBJ2-7|TRBD2|TRBV6-4
TGTGCCAGCAGTGCGACCGGGACTAGCGGGTGGTACGAGCAGTACTTC
CASSATGTSGWYEQYF
>NA|TRBJ1-1|NA|TRBV6-2/TRBV6-3
TGTGCCAGCAGGACACAGCCCCTTGGCACTGAAGCTTTCTTT
CASRTQPLGTEAFF
>few|TRBJ2-1|NA|TRBV4-3
TGCGCCAGCAGCCAAGAACGCGGGGAGACCTACAATGAGCAGTTCTTC
CASSQERGETYNEQFF